A single sample gave rise to the 18 T cell receptor beta chains below, sequenced in a study of T cells in lung cancer brain metastases. The protocol was immunoSEQ multiplex PCR, while the TCRdb copy is restricted to in-frame clones and leaves out a portion. The table includes under 3,000 clones, 75% to 95% detected once. The sample comprised tumor tissue from a brain metastasis. These receptor sequences come from a man in his sixties or seventies with non-small cell lung cancer that had spread to the brain.

Here the CDR3 DNA reads TGTGCCTGGTCCAAGGGGGCAAGCAATCAGCCCCAGCATTTT. Translating it yields CAWSKGASNQPQHF. The rearrangement links TRBV30 to TRBJ1-5, with 7 bases identical to TRBD1. The trim removed 5 bases at V and 1 base at J, leaving 5 bases unmatched. Germline loops: CDR1 GTSNPN, CDR2 SVGIG (reference sequence). The CDR3 extends over 14 amino acids.

The J gene is TRBJ2-5, the V gene TRBV7-2; TRBD2 aligns across 15 bases. Germline V gene sequence: CDR1 SGHTA, CDR2 FQGNSA. V shed 5 bases, J shed 4 bases, and the junction held 2 bases outside the gene matches. The CDR3 extends over 15 amino acids. The CDR3 region is CASSRTSGGAETQYF. The DNA for the CDR3 is TGTGCCAGCAGCAGGACTAGCGGGGGGGCAGAGACCCAGTACTTC.

The chain has TRBV30 and TRBJ1-5, with 9 bases fitting TRBD1. Trimming removed 2 bases from V and 7 bases from J; junction bases left unmatched: 15. The germline V gene encodes CDR1 GTSNPN and CDR2 SVGIG (reference sequence). The CDR3 length is 17 residues. The CDR3 is CAWSRSDRGGGGQPQHF. For the CDR3, the DNA is TGTGCCTGGAGTAGATCGGACAGGGGTGGGGGCGGACAGCCCCAGCATTTT. Full variable domain (outside the CDR3, taken from reference TRBV30 and TRBJ1-5): SQTIHQWPATLVQPVGSPLSLECTVEGTSNPNLYWYRQAAGRGLQLLFYSVGIGQISSEVPQNLSASRPQDRQFILSSKKLLLSDSGFYLCAWSRSDRGGGGQPQHFGDGTRLSIL.

Here the CDR3 reads CASSPYGPTDTQYF. In DNA form, the CDR3 reads TGTGCCAGCAGCCCCTACGGGCCCACAGATACGCAGTATTTT. The chain couples TRBV9 to TRBJ2-3; D is uncertain. Germline V gives CDR1 SGDLS, CDR2 YYNGEE. The CDR3 contains 14 residues. V lost 4 bases, J lost 2 bases, and 11 bases lay in between.

The chain joins TRBV7-2 to TRBJ1-2, with D perhaps TRBD1 (6 bases). Germline CDR1 reads SGHTA; CDR2 reads FQGNSA. V lost 0 bases, J lost 0 bases, and 11 bases lay in between. The CDR3 has 16 amino acids. CDR3 in DNA: TGTGCCAGCAGCTTAGCGGGGGGGGGCACTAACTATGGCTACACCTTC. Translation gives CASSLAGGGTNYGYTF.

The rearrangement links TRBV14 to TRBJ2-2; no clear D. This CDR3 contains 15 residues. V was shortened by 0 bases and J by 4 bases, with 9 bases between the two germline ends. Germline CDR1 and CDR2: SGHDN and FVKESK. The CDR3 protein is CASSQEVRGTGELFF. Written as DNA, the CDR3 is TGTGCCAGCAGCCAAGAAGTTCGTGGCACCGGGGAGCTGTTTTTT. The variable domain in full, completed from reference TRBV14 and TRBJ2-2, reads EAGVTQFPSHSVIEKGQTVTLRCDPISGHDNLYWYRRVMGKEIKFLLHFVKESKQDESGMPNNRFLAERTGGTYSTLKVQPAELEDSGVYFCASSQEVRGTGELFFGEGSRLTVL.

The chain's CDR3 is CASSQGYEQYF. The DNA of the CDR3 is TGTGCCAGCAGCCAGGGCTACGAGCAGTACTTC. This rearrangement joins TRBV28 to TRBJ2-7, with D perhaps matching TRBD1 (5 bases). The CDR3 has 11 amino acids. The germline gives CDR1 MDHEN, CDR2 SYDVKM. Trimming pared 6 bases from V and 3 bases from J, leaving 6 bases between.

This chain connects TRBV5-1 to TRBJ1-1; D is undetermined. Germline CDR1 SGHRS, CDR2 YFSETQ. V lost 1 base and J 3 bases, leaving 7 bases between the germline ends. The CDR3 is made up of 13 amino acids. CDR3: CASSLRLDTEAFF. For the CDR3, the DNA is TGCGCCAGCAGCTTGCGGCTCGACACTGAAGCTTTCTTT.

V gene TRBV5-4 combines with J gene TRBJ2-7, with a possible D match to TRBD2 (5 bases). The germline gives CDR1 SGHNT, CDR2 YYREEE (reference sequence). The length of the CDR3 is 13 residues. Trimming pared 4 bases from V and 7 bases from J, leaving 15 bases between. CDR3 in amino acids: CASSQDWVGEQYF. DNA for the CDR3: TGTGCCAGCAGCCAGGACTGGGTCGGAGAGCAGTACTTC.

CDR3 sequence: CASSLVLQYTGNTIYF. The CDR3 DNA sequence: TGTGCCAGCAGCTTAGTGTTACAGTATACTGGAAACACCATATATTTT. V usage is TRBV7-8 and J usage is TRBJ1-3; no firm D call. The V gene lost 1 base and the J gene lost 2 bases, with 12 bases spanning the gap. The CDR3 has 16 residues. Germline CDR1 is SGHVS and CDR2 is FQNEAQ.

CDR3 sequence: CASSSTLAGGLGEQYF. The CDR3 coding sequence is TGTGCCAGCAGCTCCACTCTAGCGGGGGGGCTAGGCGAGCAGTACTTC. The chain joins TRBV7-2 to TRBJ2-7; TRBD2 aligns across 12 bases. The germline V gene encodes CDR1 SGHTA and CDR2 FQGNSA. This CDR3 contains 16 residues. V shed 4 bases and J 6 bases; nucleotides not matched to a gene: 10.

The chain couples TRBV25-1 to TRBJ1-2, with D unclear. Germline V gene lookup returns CDR1 MGHDK and CDR2 SYGVNS. V was trimmed by 3 bases and J by 5 bases, leaving 7 bases between them. CDR3 size: 12 residues. CDR3 nucleotides: TGTGCCAGCAGTGACAGGCGGTATGGCTACACCTTC. This gives the protein CASSDRRYGYTF.

Remarks on this clone: The junction departs from germline at one end; a sequencing error may be responsible. V is TRBV4-1 and J is TRBJ2-1; D is undetermined. The CDR3 consists of 13 residues. CDR1 is MGHRA and CDR2 is YSYEKL in the germline V gene. The CDR3 nucleotides read TGCGCCAACAGCCAAGATAACTACAATGAGCAGTTCTTC. Its translation: CANSQDNYNEQFF.

V gene TRBV12-2 combines with J gene TRBJ2-1; the D call in the table, TRBD2, was not verified against the DNA. TRBV12-2 is listed as a pseudogene. This CDR3 has 15 residues. The CDR3 loop reads CANRFLAGGNNEQFF. The CDR3 nucleotides are TGTGCAAATCGGTTCCTAGCGGGGGGAAACAATGAGCAGTTCTTC.

The chain uses TRBV29-1 and TRBJ2-1; 11 positions match TRBD2. Germline trimming cut 6 bases from V and 7 bases from J; bases unmatched to any gene: 8. This CDR3 has 14 amino acids. Germline V lookup: CDR1 SQVTM, CDR2 ANQGSEA. The CDR3 loop reads CSVEPGLAANEQFF. DNA of the CDR3: TGCAGCGTGGAACCGGGACTAGCGGCTAATGAGCAGTTCTTC.

The chain couples TRBV28 to TRBJ2-7; 9 bases are a match to TRBD1. Germline CDR1 and CDR2: MDHEN and SYDVKM. With V trimmed by 4 bases and J by 4 bases, 5 bases remained unmatched. This CDR3 region has 14 residues. The CDR3 region has the DNA TGTGCCAGCAGTTCCGGGACAGGGTCATACGAGCAGTACTTC. This encodes CASSSGTGSYEQYF.

In this sample, this clone turned up once. This chain connects TRBV30 to TRBJ1-2; TRBD1 aligns across 7 bases. The V segment lost 7 bases and the J segment 4 bases; nucleotides outside the gene matches: 9. There are 13 residues in the CDR3. Germline loops: CDR1 GTSNPN, CDR2 SVGIG (reference sequence). CDR3 in amino acids: CASSSDRFYGYTF. In DNA form, the CDR3 reads TGTGCCTCAAGCTCGGACAGGTTCTATGGCTACACCTTC.

The genes are TRBV2 and TRBJ1-1; the D is unclear. Trimming left V 8 bases short and J 2 bases short, with 18 bases between. CDR1 is SNHLY, CDR2 FYNNEI, per germline. This CDR3 comprises 15 residues. CDR3 region: CASGKEGRLNTEAFF. The CDR3 nucleotides are TGTGCCAGCGGCAAGGAAGGGCGGCTAAACACTGAAGCTTTCTTT.